The rows below give T cell receptor beta chains drawn from one sample of a study of blood T cell repertoires in COVID-19. TCRdb keeps only in-frame clones here, not all; method: immunoSEQ multiplex PCR. The profile covers over 200,000 clones, with about 85% appearing a single time and roughly 0.69% taken by the ten largest. Material: peripheral blood. These receptors all come from a middle-aged man with acute or convalescent COVID-19. CDR3s include the opening cysteine and the closing phenylalanine or tryptophan. Fields, in order: CDR3 DNA, CDR3 protein, CDR3 length, V gene, J gene, clone size, D gene. A D gene is named only where the DNA matches it firmly. The size field is filled for only some rows; it gives once, few, many or a size class.

CDR3 DNA: TGTGCCAGCAGCTTAACCCTAGCGGGATTTGGCGAGCAGTACTTC
CDR3 protein: CASSLTLAGFGEQYF
CDR3 length: 15
V gene: TRBV7-2
J gene: TRBJ2-7
clone size: few
D gene: TRBD2

CDR3 DNA: TGCGCCAGCAGCCTCCAAGGAGGAGGCTATGGCTACACCTTC
CDR3 protein: CASSLQGGGYGYTF
CDR3 length: 14
V gene: TRBV5-1
J gene: TRBJ1-2
clone size: .
D gene: .

CDR3 DNA: TGTGCCAGCAGCCTAGAGACAGGGGGCAAGGATACGCAGTATTTT
CDR3 protein: CASSLETGGKDTQYF
CDR3 length: 15
V gene: TRBV5-4
J gene: TRBJ2-3
clone size: once
D gene: TRBD1

CDR3 DNA: TGTGCCAGCAGCCTCAGGAACTGGGGGGATGGCTACACCTTC
CDR3 protein: CASSLRNWGDGYTF
CDR3 length: 14
V gene: TRBV14
J gene: TRBJ1-2
clone size: once
D gene: .

CDR3 DNA: TGTGCCACCAGTGAGGGCAGTATGCAGCCCCAGCATTTT
CDR3 protein: CATSEGSMQPQHF
CDR3 length: 13
V gene: TRBV24-1
J gene: TRBJ1-5
clone size: .
D gene: .

CDR3 DNA: TGTGCCAGTAGCCAGGAAGTAGATACGCAGTATTTT
CDR3 protein: CASSQEVDTQYF
CDR3 length: 12
V gene: TRBV19
J gene: TRBJ2-3
clone size: .
D gene: .

CDR3 DNA: TGTGCCAGCAGCCCCGGACTAGCGGGTATACACACCGGGGAGCTGTTTTTT
CDR3 protein: CASSPGLAGIHTGELFF
CDR3 length: 17
V gene: TRBV7-2
J gene: TRBJ2-2
clone size: few
D gene: TRBD2

CDR3 DNA: TGTGCCAGCAGCCGTGACTGGGACACCGGGGAGCTGTTTTTT
CDR3 protein: CASSRDWDTGELFF
CDR3 length: 14
V gene: TRBV3-1/TRBV3-2
J gene: TRBJ2-2
clone size: .
D gene: .

CDR3 DNA: TGTGCCATCAGTGCGGGACAGGGACGTGGAGAGACCCAGTACTTC
CDR3 protein: CAISAGQGRGETQYF
CDR3 length: 15
V gene: TRBV10-3
J gene: TRBJ2-5
clone size: .
D gene: TRBD1

CDR3 DNA: TGTGCCAGCAGCTGGGACAGGGAGAAGGACCTGACTTTC
CDR3 protein: CASSWDREKDLTF
CDR3 length: 13
V gene: TRBV5-4
J gene: TRBJ2-6
clone size: .
D gene: TRBD1

CDR3 DNA: TGTGCCAGCAGCCAAGATCCCCCGGGACTAGCGGGAGGGTTGGACATTCAGTACTTC
CDR3 protein: CASSQDPPGLAGGLDIQYF
CDR3 length: 19
V gene: TRBV3-1/TRBV3-2
J gene: TRBJ2-4
clone size: .
D gene: TRBD2

CDR3 DNA: TGTGCCAGCAGAGGGCTAGGGGACACCGGGGAGCTGTTTTTT
CDR3 protein: CASRGLGDTGELFF
CDR3 length: 14
V gene: TRBV2
J gene: TRBJ2-2
clone size: .
D gene: .

CDR3 DNA: TGTGCCAGCAGCCGGGACAGTGGGGACACTGAAGCTTTCTTT
CDR3 protein: CASSRDSGDTEAFF
CDR3 length: 14
V gene: TRBV7-9
J gene: TRBJ1-1
clone size: .
D gene: TRBD1

CDR3 DNA: TGTGCCAGTAGAGCCGGGACATCCACAGATACGCAGTATTTT
CDR3 protein: CASRAGTSTDTQYF
CDR3 length: 14
V gene: TRBV6-5
J gene: TRBJ2-3
clone size: .
D gene: .

CDR3 DNA: TGTGCCAGCAGTAACCCGGCGGGGGGGCCCGCAGATACGCAGTATTTT
CDR3 protein: CASSNPAGGPADTQYF
CDR3 length: 16
V gene: TRBV6-2/TRBV6-3
J gene: TRBJ2-3
clone size: .
D gene: TRBD2

CDR3 DNA: TGTGCCAGCAGCGCGGCCGGGACCAGGGGGACAGATACGCAGTATTTT
CDR3 protein: CASSAAGTRGTDTQYF
CDR3 length: 16
V gene: TRBV9
J gene: TRBJ2-3
clone size: .
D gene: TRBD1

CDR3 DNA: TGTGCCAGCAGCAAAGATCTAGACAGCCTGTCTAGCTCCTATAATTCACCCCTCCACTTT
CDR3 protein: CASSKDLDSLSSSYNSPLHF
CDR3 length: 20
V gene: TRBV21-1
J gene: TRBJ1-6
clone size: .
D gene: .

CDR3 DNA: TGCGCCGGCACACGAGAATATGGCTACACCTTC
CDR3 protein: CAGTREYGYTF
CDR3 length: 11
V gene: TRBV4-1
J gene: TRBJ1-2
clone size: .
D gene: .

CDR3 DNA: TGTGCCATCAGTGAGTCGGGGGGGAGATATGGCTACACCTTC
CDR3 protein: CAISESGGRYGYTF
CDR3 length: 14
V gene: TRBV10-3
J gene: TRBJ1-2
clone size: .
D gene: .

CDR3 DNA: TGTGCCTGGAGTCGGGGGAATGGGGGTAATGAAAAACTGTTTTTT
CDR3 protein: CAWSRGNGGNEKLFF
CDR3 length: 15
V gene: TRBV30
J gene: TRBJ1-4
clone size: .
D gene: .

CDR3 DNA: TGTGCCAGCAGCCCCCGGGACAGGGCCTATGGCTACACCTTC
CDR3 protein: CASSPRDRAYGYTF
CDR3 length: 14
V gene: TRBV6-5
J gene: TRBJ1-2
clone size: .
D gene: TRBD1

CDR3 DNA: TGTGCCAGTGGGACAGGGGCTTTCCGCGAGCAGTACTTC
CDR3 protein: CASGTGAFREQYF
CDR3 length: 13
V gene: TRBV6-5
J gene: TRBJ2-7
clone size: many
D gene: TRBD1

CDR3 DNA: TGTGCCAGCTCACCACCTACGGGACTAGCGGGAGCGAACACCGGGGAGCTGTTTTTT
CDR3 protein: CASSPPTGLAGANTGELFF
CDR3 length: 19
V gene: TRBV18
J gene: TRBJ2-2
clone size: .
D gene: TRBD2

CDR3 DNA: TGTGCCGCCAGAGGGGGTTCCGAGGGGGCAGAGACCCAGTACTTC
CDR3 protein: CAARGGSEGAETQYF
CDR3 length: 15
V gene: TRBV19
J gene: TRBJ2-5
clone size: .
D gene: TRBD1

CDR3 DNA: TGCGCCAGCAGCTTCGGTTTGAATGAAAAACTGTTTTTT
CDR3 protein: CASSFGLNEKLFF
CDR3 length: 13
V gene: TRBV5-1
J gene: TRBJ1-4
clone size: .
D gene: .

CDR3 DNA: TGTGCCAGCAGCCTCGGGTCGGATACGCAGTATTTT
CDR3 protein: CASSLGSDTQYF
CDR3 length: 12
V gene: TRBV6-2/TRBV6-3
J gene: TRBJ2-3
clone size: .
D gene: .

CDR3 DNA: TGTGCCAGCAGCTTAAGGGACACGGTAACTGAAGCTTTCTTT
CDR3 protein: CASSLRDTVTEAFF
CDR3 length: 14
V gene: TRBV27
J gene: TRBJ1-1
clone size: .
D gene: .

CDR3 DNA: TGCAGCACCCTGGGCTGGGGGGACACTGAAGCTTTCTTT
CDR3 protein: CSTLGWGDTEAFF
CDR3 length: 13
V gene: TRBV29-1
J gene: TRBJ1-1
clone size: .
D gene: .

CDR3 DNA: TGTGCCAGCAGTGACCGGGGCGGGACCTATGGCTACACCTTC
CDR3 protein: CASSDRGGTYGYTF
CDR3 length: 14
V gene: TRBV6-1
J gene: TRBJ1-2
clone size: .
D gene: .

CDR3 DNA: TGTGCCAGCAGTGAATTTGGGGCAGGGTTTTCCTACGAGCAGTACTTC
CDR3 protein: CASSEFGAGFSYEQYF
CDR3 length: 16
V gene: TRBV25-1
J gene: TRBJ2-7
clone size: .
D gene: .

CDR3 DNA: TGTGCCAGCTGGGGCAGTAGATGGACTGAAGCTTTCTTT
CDR3 protein: CASWGSRWTEAFF
CDR3 length: 13
V gene: TRBV6-5
J gene: TRBJ1-1
clone size: .
D gene: .